This TCR beta chain was found in a study of blood T cell repertoires in COVID-19 (dated by TCRdb to 2019 to 2021). For the study in its entirety: The collaborator samples originated in the United States, Italy and Spain and spanned the acute and convalescent phases of COVID-19. The prospective study material was composed of cDNA or gDNA derived from T cells, B-cell-depleted T cells, or PBMCs. Deeply sampled blood TCRbeta repertoires from subjects exposed to, actively infected with, or recovered from COVID-19 were included in the dataset. A freely available public database, intended as a resource for researchers studying the immune response to SARS-CoV-2, is where the repertoires were released. The samples were drawn from two sources: the first 160 participants of the ongoing ImmuneRACE study, and 1,000 to 1,500 subjects contributed by 6 global collaborators. Nearly every sample came with metadata listing a de-identified subject ID, COVID-19 status, age in years and sex. HLA class I and class II types, where available, came from metadata supplied by the sample provider rather than from assay-based typing.

Findings and caveats that apply to the study as a whole: The amount of clinical and demographic metadata varied by source and participant and was provided uncurated.

Each collaborating institution followed its own protocols to collect whole blood in K2EDTA tubes. For TCRbeta analysis, collaborator samples were shipped as frozen whole blood, as isolated PBMCs, or as DNA extracted from either sample type. TCRbeta CDR3 regions were amplified from genomic DNA by means of the immunoSEQ Assay, a bias-controlled multiplex PCR. Turning to the authors' computational methods: Within the assay, amplification of reference gene primers was used to estimate how many nucleated cells each sample contained. To quantify the absolute abundance of each unique TCRbeta CDR3 rearrangement, sequence reads were collapsed and filtered. For each sample, productive Simpson clonality was calculated as the square root of Simpson's diversity index over productive rearrangements. TCRdb's version of the immuneACCESS table is confined to in-frame rearrangements and falls short of the full clone set. An unresolved V gene accounts for under half of the shortfall where checked; the remainder is of unknown origin. V, J and clone size derive from that table, while D and trimming were established from the DNA sequence. This sample is represented by around 67,000 clones; about 89% of them were singletons. The ten largest clones add up to approximately 8% of the sample.

The CDR3, from cysteine to phenylalanine, totals 14 residues. Only CDR3 DNA is held: 42 bases, read in frame from base 1. The germline V gene yields SGHTA for CDR1 and FQGNSA for CDR2. Compared with germline, V lacks 1 base and J lacks 6 bases; bases without a gene match: 4. A word on this clone: Its specific antigen is unknown. Base qualities are not provided; no much larger clone lies one nucleotide away.

This chain joins TRBV7-2 to TRBJ1-2, with 8 central nucleotides matching TRBD1. Sequenced input: peripheral blood. The TCR sequence derives from a man over 45 with active COVID-19. CDR3 loop: CASSLDRGWDGYTF. Read as DNA, the sequence is TGTGCCAGCAGCTTAGACAGGGGGTGGGATGGCTACACCTTC.